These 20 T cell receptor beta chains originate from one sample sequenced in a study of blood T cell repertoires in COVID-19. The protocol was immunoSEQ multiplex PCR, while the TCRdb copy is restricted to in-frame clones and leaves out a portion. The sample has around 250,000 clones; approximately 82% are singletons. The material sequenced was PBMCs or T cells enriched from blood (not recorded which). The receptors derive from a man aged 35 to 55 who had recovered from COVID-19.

In DNA form, the CDR3 reads TGTGCCTGGAGTGTGGAGGGCCTAAATTCACCCCTCCACTTT. This codes for CAWSVEGLNSPLHF. This chain joins TRBV30 and TRBJ1-6; D is unclear. Deletions cut 0 bases from V and 7 bases from J, with 10 bases between. The CDR3 consists of 14 residues. Germline V gene lookup returns CDR1 GTSNPN and CDR2 SVGIG (reference sequence). The variable domain in full, completed from reference TRBV30 and TRBJ1-6, reads SQTIHQWPATLVQPVGSPLSLECTVEGTSNPNLYWYRQAAGRGLQLLFYSVGIGQISSEVPQNLSASRPQDRQFILSSKKLLLSDSGFYLCAWSVEGLNSPLHFGNGTRLTVT.

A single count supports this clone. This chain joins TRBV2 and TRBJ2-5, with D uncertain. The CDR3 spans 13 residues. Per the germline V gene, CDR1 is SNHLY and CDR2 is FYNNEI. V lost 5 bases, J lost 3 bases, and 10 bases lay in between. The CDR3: CASSQQQEETQYF. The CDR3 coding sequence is TGTGCCAGCAGTCAGCAGCAGGAAGAGACCCAGTACTTC.

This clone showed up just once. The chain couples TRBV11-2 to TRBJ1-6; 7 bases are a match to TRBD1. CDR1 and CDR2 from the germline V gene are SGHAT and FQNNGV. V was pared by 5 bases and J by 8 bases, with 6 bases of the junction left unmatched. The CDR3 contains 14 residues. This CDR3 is CASSPRQGDSPLHF. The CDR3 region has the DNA TGTGCCAGCAGCCCGCGACAGGGTGATTCACCCCTCCACTTT.

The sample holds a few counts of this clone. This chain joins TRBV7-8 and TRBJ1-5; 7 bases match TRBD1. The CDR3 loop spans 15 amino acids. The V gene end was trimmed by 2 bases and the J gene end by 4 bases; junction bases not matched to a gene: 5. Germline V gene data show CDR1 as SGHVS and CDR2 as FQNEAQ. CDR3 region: CASSLRAGGNQPQHF. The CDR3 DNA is TGTGCCAGCAGCTTAAGGGCAGGGGGAAATCAGCCCCAGCATTTT. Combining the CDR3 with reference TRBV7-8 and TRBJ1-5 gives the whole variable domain GAGVSQSPRYKVAKRGQDVALRCDPISGHVSLFWYQQALGQGPEFLTYFQNEAQLDKSGLPSDRFFAERPEGSVSTLKIQRTQQEDSAVYLCASSLRAGGNQPQHFGDGTRLSIL.

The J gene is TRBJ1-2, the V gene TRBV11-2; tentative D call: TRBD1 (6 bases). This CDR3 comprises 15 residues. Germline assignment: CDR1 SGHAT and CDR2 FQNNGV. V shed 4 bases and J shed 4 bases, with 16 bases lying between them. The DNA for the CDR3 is TGTGCCAGCAGCTCATACCCGGACAGAATCTATGGCTACACCTTC. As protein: CASSSYPDRIYGYTF.

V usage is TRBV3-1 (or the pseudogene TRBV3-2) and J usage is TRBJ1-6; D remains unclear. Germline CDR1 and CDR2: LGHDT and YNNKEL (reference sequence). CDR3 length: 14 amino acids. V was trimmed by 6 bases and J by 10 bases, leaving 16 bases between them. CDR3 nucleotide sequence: TGTGCCAGCAGGACACTGGAACTTGGATCACCCCTCCACTTT. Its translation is CASRTLELGSPLHF.

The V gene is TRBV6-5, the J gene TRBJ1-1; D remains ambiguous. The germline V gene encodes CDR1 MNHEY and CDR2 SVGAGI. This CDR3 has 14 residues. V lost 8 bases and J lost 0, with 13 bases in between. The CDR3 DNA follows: TGTGCCAGCCGGTCTCGGGGATTGAACACTGAAGCTTTCTTT. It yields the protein CASRSRGLNTEAFF.

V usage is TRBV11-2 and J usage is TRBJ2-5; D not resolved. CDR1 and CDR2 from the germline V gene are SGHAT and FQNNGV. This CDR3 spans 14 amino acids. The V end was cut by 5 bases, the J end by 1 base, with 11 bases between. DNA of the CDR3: TGTGCCAGCAGCCTAGTAGGCGGCCAAGAGACCCAGTACTTC. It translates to CASSLVGGQETQYF. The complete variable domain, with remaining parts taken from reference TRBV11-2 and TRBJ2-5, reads EAGVAQSPRYKIIEKRQSVAFWCNPISGHATLYWYQQILGQGPKLLIQFQNNGVVDDSQLPKDRFSAERLKGVDSTLKIQPAKLEDSAVYLCASSLVGGQETQYFGPGTRLLVL.

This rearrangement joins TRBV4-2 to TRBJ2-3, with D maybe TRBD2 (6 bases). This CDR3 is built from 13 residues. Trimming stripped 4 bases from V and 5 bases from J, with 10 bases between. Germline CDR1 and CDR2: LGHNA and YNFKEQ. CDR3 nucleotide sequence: TGTGCCAGCAGCCGCGGGGAGGAAGATACGCAGTATTTT. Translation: CASSRGEEDTQYF.

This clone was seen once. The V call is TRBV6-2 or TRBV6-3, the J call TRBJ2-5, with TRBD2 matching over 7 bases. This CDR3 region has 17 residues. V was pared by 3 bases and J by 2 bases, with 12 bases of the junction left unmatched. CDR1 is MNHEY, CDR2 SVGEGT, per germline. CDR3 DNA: TGTGCCAGCAGTTATGTGTTCAGGCTGCGGGGGCAAGAGACCCAGTACTTC. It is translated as CASSYVFRLRGQETQYF.

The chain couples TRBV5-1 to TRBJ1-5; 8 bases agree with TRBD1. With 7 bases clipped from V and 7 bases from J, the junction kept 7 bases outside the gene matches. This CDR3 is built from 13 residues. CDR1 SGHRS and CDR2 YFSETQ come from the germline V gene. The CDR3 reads CASARGLGQPQHF. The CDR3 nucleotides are TGCGCCAGCGCCAGGGGGCTTGGCCAGCCCCAGCATTTT. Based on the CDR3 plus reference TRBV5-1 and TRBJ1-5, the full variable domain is KAGVTQTPRYLIKTRGQQVTLSCSPISGHRSVSWYQQTPGQGLQFLFEYFSETQRNKGNFPGRFSGRQFSNSRSEMNVSTLELGDSALYLCASARGLGQPQHFGDGTRLSIL.

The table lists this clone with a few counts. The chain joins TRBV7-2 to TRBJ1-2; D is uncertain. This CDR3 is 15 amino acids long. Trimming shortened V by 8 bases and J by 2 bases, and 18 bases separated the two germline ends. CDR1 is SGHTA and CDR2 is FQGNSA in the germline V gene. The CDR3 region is CASASGSSINYGYTF. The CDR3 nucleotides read TGTGCCAGCGCGAGCGGCAGCTCAATAAACTATGGCTACACCTTC.

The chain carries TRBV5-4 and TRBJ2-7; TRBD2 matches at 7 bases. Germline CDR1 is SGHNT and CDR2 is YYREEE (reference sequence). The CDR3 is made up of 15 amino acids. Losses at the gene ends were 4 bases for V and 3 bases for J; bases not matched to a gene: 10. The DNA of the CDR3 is TGTGCCAGCAGCGGACGGGGGGTTGCCCACTACGAGCAGTACTTC. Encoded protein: CASSGRGVAHYEQYF. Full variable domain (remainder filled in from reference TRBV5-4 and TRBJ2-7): ETGVTQSPTHLIKTRGQQVTLRCSSQSGHNTVSWYQQALGQGPQFIFQYYREEENGRGNFPPRFSGLQFPNYSSELNVNALELDDSALYLCASSGRGVAHYEQYFGPGTRLTVT.

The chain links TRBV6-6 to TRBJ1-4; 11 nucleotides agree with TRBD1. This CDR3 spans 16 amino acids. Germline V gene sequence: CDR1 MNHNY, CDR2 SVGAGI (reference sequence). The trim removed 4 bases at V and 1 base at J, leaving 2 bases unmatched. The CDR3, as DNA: TGTGCCAGCAGTTGGGGACAGGGGGTAACTAATGAAAAACTGTTTTTT. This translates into CASSWGQGVTNEKLFF.

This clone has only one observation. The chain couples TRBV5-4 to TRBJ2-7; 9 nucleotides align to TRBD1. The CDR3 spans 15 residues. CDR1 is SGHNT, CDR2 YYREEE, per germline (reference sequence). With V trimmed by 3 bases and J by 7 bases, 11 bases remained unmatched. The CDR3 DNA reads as TGTGCCAGCAGCTCACCCCGGGACAGGGAGAGGGAGCAGTACTTC. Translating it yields CASSSPRDREREQYF.

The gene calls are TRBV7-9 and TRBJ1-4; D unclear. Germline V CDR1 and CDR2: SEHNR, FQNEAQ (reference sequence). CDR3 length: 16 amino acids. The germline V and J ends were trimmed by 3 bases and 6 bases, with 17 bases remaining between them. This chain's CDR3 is CASSFPARERDEKLFF. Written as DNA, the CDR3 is TGTGCCAGCAGCTTCCCCGCCCGGGAACGGGATGAAAAACTGTTTTTT. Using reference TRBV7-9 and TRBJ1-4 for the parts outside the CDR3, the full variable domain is DTGVSQNPRHKITKRGQNVTFRCDPISEHNRLYWYRQTLGQGPEFLTYFQNEAQLEKSRLLSDRFSAERPKGSFSTLEIQRTEQGDSAMYLCASSFPARERDEKLFFGSGTQLSVL.

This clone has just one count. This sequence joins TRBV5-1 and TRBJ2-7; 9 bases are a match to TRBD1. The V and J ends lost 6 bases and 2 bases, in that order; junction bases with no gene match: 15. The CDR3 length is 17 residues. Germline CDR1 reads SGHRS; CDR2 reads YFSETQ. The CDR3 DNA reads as TGCGCCAGCACCCCCAATATCGGGACAGGGCGAACCTACGAGCAGTACTTC. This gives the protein CASTPNIGTGRTYEQYF.

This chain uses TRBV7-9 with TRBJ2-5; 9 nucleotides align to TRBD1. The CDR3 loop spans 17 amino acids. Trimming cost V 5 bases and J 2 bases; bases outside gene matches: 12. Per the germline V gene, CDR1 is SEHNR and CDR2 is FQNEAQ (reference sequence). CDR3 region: CASSPNPGQGGQETQYF. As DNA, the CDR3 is TGTGCCAGCAGCCCAAACCCGGGACAGGGTGGTCAAGAGACCCAGTACTTC.

Here the CDR3 reads CASNRRGENYGYTF. The CDR3 DNA follows: TGTGCCAGCAACCGGCGGGGGGAGAACTATGGCTACACCTTC. The rearrangement uses TRBV2 and TRBJ1-2; a possible D gene is TRBD1 (5 bases). This CDR3 is 14 amino acids long. With 7 bases removed from V and 2 bases from J, the gap between germline ends came to 14 bases. Germline values: CDR1 SNHLY, CDR2 FYNNEI.

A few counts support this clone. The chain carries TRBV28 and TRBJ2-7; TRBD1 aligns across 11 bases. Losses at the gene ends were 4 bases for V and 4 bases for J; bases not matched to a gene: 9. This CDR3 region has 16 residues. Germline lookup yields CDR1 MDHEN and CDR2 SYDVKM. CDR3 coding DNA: TGTGCCAGCAGTTACGCCATGGGACAGGGGGGTTACGAGCAGTACTTC. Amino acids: CASSYAMGQGGYEQYF.